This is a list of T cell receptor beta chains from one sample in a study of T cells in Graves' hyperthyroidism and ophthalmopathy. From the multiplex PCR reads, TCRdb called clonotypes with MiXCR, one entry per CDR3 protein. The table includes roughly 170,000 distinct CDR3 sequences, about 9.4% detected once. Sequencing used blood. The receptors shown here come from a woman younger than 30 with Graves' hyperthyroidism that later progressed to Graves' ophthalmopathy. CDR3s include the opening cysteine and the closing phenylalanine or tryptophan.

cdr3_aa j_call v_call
CASRGMSGGPYEQYF TRBJ2-7 TRBV5-6
CATSDRHLQDTQYF TRBJ2-3 TRBV24-1
CASSHPRWGSSYNEQFF TRBJ2-1 TRBV7-3
CASIRPPTEAFF TRBJ1-1 TRBV28
CASSQGPGALNTEAFF TRBJ1-1 TRBV4-1
CASSRTASQRDGYTF TRBJ1-2 TRBV6-1
CASSPSVENTDTQYF TRBJ2-3 TRBV27
CASSLTASVDEKLFF TRBJ1-4 TRBV5-1
CAISDPIAGGGFTDTQYF TRBJ2-3 TRBV10-3
CASSLVGGGDYEQYF TRBJ2-7 TRBV5-6
CASSYRPGRSTDTQYF TRBJ2-3 TRBV6-9
CASSLQGRNTEAFF TRBJ1-1 TRBV5-6
CASSQSSPGLAGTLEETQYF TRBJ2-5 TRBV11-1
CASSRDIPYEQYF TRBJ2-7 TRBV11-2
CASSPRLWGYSYNEQFF TRBJ2-1 TRBV6-1
CSAINVAGGKQETQYF TRBJ2-5 TRBV20-1